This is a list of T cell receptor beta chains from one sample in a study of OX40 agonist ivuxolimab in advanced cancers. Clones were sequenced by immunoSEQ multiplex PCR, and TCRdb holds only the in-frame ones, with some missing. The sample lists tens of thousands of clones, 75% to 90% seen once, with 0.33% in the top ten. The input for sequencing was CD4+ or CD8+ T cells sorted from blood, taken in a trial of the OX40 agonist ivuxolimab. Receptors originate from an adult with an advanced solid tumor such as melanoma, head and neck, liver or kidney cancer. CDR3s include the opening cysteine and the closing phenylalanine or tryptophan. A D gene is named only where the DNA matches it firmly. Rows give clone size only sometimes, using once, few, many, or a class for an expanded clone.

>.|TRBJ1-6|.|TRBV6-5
CASSYSYRSQSPLHF
TGTGCCAGCAGTTACTCGTACAGGTCACAGTCACCCCTCCACTTT
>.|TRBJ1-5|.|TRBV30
CAWSVQSGQPQHF
TGTGCCTGGAGTGTACAATCCGGTCAGCCCCAGCATTTT
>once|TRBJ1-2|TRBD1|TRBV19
CASRPSPTGVHGYTF
TGTGCCAGTAGACCCAGCCCCACAGGGGTCCATGGCTACACCTTC
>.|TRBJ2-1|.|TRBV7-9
CASSPLADSSYNEQFF
TGTGCCAGCAGCCCCCTAGCGGACAGCTCCTACAATGAGCAGTTCTTC
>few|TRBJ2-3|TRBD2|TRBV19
CASSIRLAGGPGDTQYF
TGTGCCAGTAGTATCCGGCTAGCGGGGGGCCCTGGGGATACGCAGTATTTT
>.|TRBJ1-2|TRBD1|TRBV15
CATSGRDRGKYGYTF
TGTGCCACCAGCGGCCGGGACAGGGGGAAATATGGCTACACCTTC
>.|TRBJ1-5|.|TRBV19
CASSMGGRRPQHF
TGTGCCAGTAGTATGGGGGGCAGGAGGCCCCAGCATTTT
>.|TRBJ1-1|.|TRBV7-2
CASSLNFSPTEAFF
TGTGCCAGCAGCTTAAACTTCAGCCCCACTGAAGCTTTCTTT
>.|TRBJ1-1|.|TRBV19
CASSPEITGMTEAFF
TGTGCCAGTAGTCCCGAAATAACAGGGATGACTGAAGCTTTCTTT
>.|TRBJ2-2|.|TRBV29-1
CSVDTGRTGELFF
TGCAGCGTTGACACAGGACGCACCGGGGAGCTGTTTTTT
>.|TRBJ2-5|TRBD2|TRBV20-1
CSARPREVQYF
TGCAGTGCTAGGCCTCGGGAGGTCCAGTACTTC
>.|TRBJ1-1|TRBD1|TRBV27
CASSPDRENTEAFF
TGTGCCAGCAGTCCCGACAGGGAGAACACTGAAGCTTTCTTT
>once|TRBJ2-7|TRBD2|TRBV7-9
CASSLAGLARRETYEQYF
TGTGCCAGCAGCTTAGCAGGACTAGCGCGACGCGAGACCTACGAGCAGTACTTC
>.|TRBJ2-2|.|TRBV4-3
CASSQDRSPDNTGELFF
TGCGCCAGCAGCCAAGATAGATCGCCAGATAACACCGGGGAGCTGTTTTTT
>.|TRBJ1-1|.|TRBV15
CATSREEAGVIAEAFF
TGTGCCACCAGCAGAGAAGAGGCGGGTGTGATAGCTGAAGCTTTCTTT
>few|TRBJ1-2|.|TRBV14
CASSPIITGSYGYTF
TGTGCCAGCAGCCCTATTATCACAGGTTCATATGGCTACACCTTC
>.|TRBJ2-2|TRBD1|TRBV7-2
CASSLAGTGTTGELFF
TGTGCCAGCAGCTTGGCGGGGACAGGGACCACCGGGGAGCTGTTTTTT
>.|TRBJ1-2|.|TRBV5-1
CASSLVGGAVGYTF
TGCGCCAGCAGCTTGGTTGGGGGCGCAGTGGGCTACACCTTC
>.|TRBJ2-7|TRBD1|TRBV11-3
CASSYRQGRTYEQYF
TGTGCCAGCAGCTACCGACAGGGTCGGACCTACGAGCAGTACTTC
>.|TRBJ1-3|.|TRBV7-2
CASSLVAVGNTIYF
TGTGCCAGCAGCTTAGTAGCCGTCGGAAACACCATATATTTT
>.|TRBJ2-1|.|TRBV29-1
CSVEEFLYNEQFF
TGCAGCGTTGAAGAATTCCTGTACAATGAGCAGTTCTTC
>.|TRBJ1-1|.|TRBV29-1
CSVEDPRGGRTEAFF
TGCAGCGTTGAAGATCCCCGTGGAGGGCGAACTGAAGCTTTCTTT
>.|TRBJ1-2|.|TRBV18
CASSSPLADGYTF
TGTGCCAGCTCATCACCGTTGGCCGATGGCTACACCTTC
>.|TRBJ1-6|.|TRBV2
CASSKGTESPLHF
TGTGCCAGCAGTAAAGGAACAGAGTCACCCCTCCACTTT
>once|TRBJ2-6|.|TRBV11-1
CASSRGQSMPSGANVLTF
TGTGCCAGCAGCCGAGGACAGTCAATGCCCTCTGGGGCCAACGTCCTGACTTTC
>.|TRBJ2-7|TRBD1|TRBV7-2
CASSLASGTVNEQYF
TGTGCCAGCAGCTTAGCCTCGGGGACAGTCAACGAGCAGTACTTC
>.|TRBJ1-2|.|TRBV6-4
CASSVQAANYGYTF
TGTGCCAGCAGTGTGCAGGCCGCTAACTATGGCTACACCTTC
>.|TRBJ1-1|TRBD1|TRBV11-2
CASSYNSLVRQGAGEAFF
TGTGCCAGCAGTTATAATTCACTGGTCAGACAGGGGGCTGGTGAAGCTTTCTTT
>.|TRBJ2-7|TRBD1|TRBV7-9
CASSPPGQSSYEQYF
TGTGCCAGCAGCCCCCCGGGACAGAGCTCCTACGAGCAGTACTTC
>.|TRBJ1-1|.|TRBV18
CASSSTGRRDTEAFF
TGTGCCAGCTCTAGTACAGGGAGAAGGGACACTGAAGCTTTCTTT
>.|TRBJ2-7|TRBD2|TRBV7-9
CASSHRSGRYEQYF
TGTGCCAGCAGCCATCGTAGCGGGAGGTACGAGCAGTACTTC
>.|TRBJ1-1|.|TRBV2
CASSEYGHYNTEAFF
TGTGCCAGCAGTGAATATGGACACTACAACACTGAAGCTTTCTTT
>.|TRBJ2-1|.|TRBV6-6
CASSYPGEHNEQFF
TGTGCCAGCAGTTACCCAGGGGAGCACAATGAGCAGTTCTTC
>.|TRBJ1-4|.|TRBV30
CAWSVLGRDNEKLFF
TGTGCCTGGAGTGTACTGGGCAGGGATAATGAAAAACTGTTTTTT
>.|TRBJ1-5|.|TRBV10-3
CAISPAGHQPQHF
TGTGCCATCTCTCCGGCTGGCCACCAGCCCCAGCATTTT
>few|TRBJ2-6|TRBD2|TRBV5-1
CASSRRGGFDSGANVLTF
TGCGCCAGCAGCCGGCGCGGGGGTTTTGACTCTGGGGCCAACGTCCTGACTTTC
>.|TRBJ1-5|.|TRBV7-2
CASSLTDQPQHF
TGTGCCAGCAGCTTGACAGATCAGCCCCAGCATTTT
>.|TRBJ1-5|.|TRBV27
CASSLSGYNQPQHF
TGTGCCAGCAGTCTCTCAGGGTACAATCAGCCCCAGCATTTT
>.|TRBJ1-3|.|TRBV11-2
CASSLELARQSSGNTIYF
TGTGCCAGCAGCTTAGAGTTGGCGCGCCAGAGCTCTGGAAACACCATATATTTT
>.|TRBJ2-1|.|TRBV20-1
CSARANEQFF
TGCAGTGCTAGAGCAAATGAGCAGTTCTTC
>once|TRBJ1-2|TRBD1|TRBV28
CASSPPGGATYGYTF
TGTGCCAGCAGTCCCCCAGGGGGCGCGACTTATGGCTACACCTTC
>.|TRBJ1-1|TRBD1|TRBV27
CASSGGTGRLNTEAFF
TGTGCCAGCAGTGGGGGGACAGGGAGGTTGAACACTGAAGCTTTCTTT
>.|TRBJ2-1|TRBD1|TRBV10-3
CAISPQGDAYNEQFF
TGTGCCATCAGTCCCCAGGGGGATGCCTACAATGAGCAGTTCTTC
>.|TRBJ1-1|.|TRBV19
CASSIHKNTEAFF
TGTGCCAGTAGTATTCACAAAAACACTGAAGCTTTCTTT
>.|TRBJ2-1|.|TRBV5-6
CASSFGGRSMGGQFF
TGTGCCAGCAGCTTCGGGGGCCGGTCCATGGGTGGGCAGTTCTTC